These 32 T cell receptor beta chains share one sample of origin, sequenced in a study of T cell responses to AZD1222 COVID-19 vaccine. Libraries were prepared by immunoSEQ multiplex PCR; TCRdb keeps only in-frame clonotypes and omits some of them. The sample yields roughly 180,000 clones, 92% seen once. This material consisted of peripheral blood, taken 28 days after the second AZD1222 dose. The receptors derive from an adult who received the AZD1222 COVID-19 vaccine.

This chain links TRBV4-3 with TRBJ1-1; possible D gene TRBD1, 5 bases. The CDR3 length is 13 residues. The germline V and J ends were trimmed by 2 bases and 7 bases, with 11 bases remaining between them. Germline CDR1 and CDR2: LGHNA and YSLEER. The CDR3 here is CASSQNLGDEAFF. CDR3 nucleotides: TGCGCCAGCAGCCAAAACCTGGGGGATGAAGCTTTCTTT.

The V gene is TRBV25-1, the J gene TRBJ1-6; no reliable D call. Trimming took off 3 bases at V and 10 bases at J, with 13 bases between the two ends. Germline V gene sequence: CDR1 MGHDK, CDR2 SYGVNS. This CDR3 is built from 14 residues. DNA of the CDR3: TGTGCCAGCAGTGAGATAGGGCTTGTCTCACCCCTCCACTTT. This sequence encodes CASSEIGLVSPLHF.

The chain links TRBV24-1 to TRBJ2-2; TRBD1 is a possible D gene (5 bases). V was cut by 4 bases and J by 3 bases, with 8 bases left in between. The CDR3 sequence is 14 residues long. Germline-derived CDR1 and CDR2 are KGHDR and SFDVKD. The CDR3 nucleotides are TGTGCCACCAGTGACCCCAGGGACACCGGGGAGCTGTTTTTT. As protein: CATSDPRDTGELFF.

This chain connects TRBV15 to TRBJ1-5; D might be TRBD1 (6 bases). The CDR3 totals 15 residues. Germline lookup yields CDR1 LNHNV and CDR2 YYDKDF (reference sequence). V lost 0 bases and J lost 5, with 11 bases in between. The CDR3, as DNA: TGTGCCACCAGCAGAGATGGGGGCTTGGATCAGCCCCAGCATTTT. Translated: CATSRDGGLDQPQHF.

The chain uses TRBV28 and TRBJ2-6; D is unresolved. From germline, CDR1 is MDHEN and CDR2 SYDVKM. The CDR3 spans 12 residues. The V gene lost 5 bases and the J gene lost 8 bases, with 7 bases spanning the gap. The CDR3 loop reads CASSPITNVLTF. The CDR3, as DNA: TGTGCCAGCAGTCCTATTACCAACGTCCTGACTTTC. The whole variable domain, remainder taken from reference TRBV28 and TRBJ2-6, is DVKVTQSSRYLVKRTGEKVFLECVQDMDHENMFWYRQDPGLGLRLIYFSYDVKMKEKGDIPEGYSVSREKKERFSLILESASTNQTSMYLCASSPITNVLTFGAGSRLTVL.

The gene calls are TRBV7-2 and TRBJ1-3, with 8 bases matching TRBD1. Trimming cost V 5 bases and J 2 bases; bases outside gene matches: 11. CDR3 length: 17 amino acids. CDR1 and CDR2 from the germline V gene are SGHTA and FQGNSA. CDR3 DNA: TGTGCCAGCAGCCTAGGGCGGCCGGGACAGGCTGGAAACACCATATATTTT. This codes for CASSLGRPGQAGNTIYF.

The chain employs TRBV7-9 and TRBJ1-5; D not certain. Germline lookup yields CDR1 SEHNR and CDR2 FQNEAQ (reference sequence). Trimming removed 2 bases at V and 3 bases at J, with 8 bases between. The CDR3 runs to 14 residues. CDR3: CASSLPGFNQPQHF. The CDR3 DNA sequence: TGTGCCAGCAGCTTACCGGGGTTCAATCAGCCCCAGCATTTT.

The chain is built from TRBV7-6 and TRBJ1-3; D unclear. CDR1 and CDR2 (germline): SGHVS, FNYEAQ. V was pared by 3 bases and J by 0 bases, with 9 bases between. The CDR3 has 15 amino acids. DNA for the CDR3: TGTGCCAGCAGCTTCGGCACTGACTCTGGAAACACCATATATTTT. Protein sequence: CASSFGTDSGNTIYF.

The chain links TRBV12-3 or TRBV12-4 to TRBJ2-7; D is possibly TRBD1 or TRBD2 (5 bases each). The germline V and J ends were trimmed by 6 bases and 3 bases, with 9 bases remaining between them. The CDR3 runs to 12 residues. The CDR3 spells CASRGTFYEQYF. The CDR3 nucleotides read TGTGCCAGCAGGGGGACCTTCTACGAGCAGTACTTC.

The chain is built from TRBV29-1 and TRBJ1-2, with D tentatively TRBD1 (5 bases). CDR1 SQVTM and CDR2 ANQGSEA come from the germline V gene. V was clipped by 6 bases and J by 6 bases, with 17 bases between them. The CDR3 totals 13 residues. CDR3 bases: TGCAGCGTACTACATACGGGGACCAATGGCTACACCTTC. Its protein product is CSVLHTGTNGYTF.

The chain carries TRBV18 and TRBJ1-5; the match to TRBD1 covers 7 bases. The V and J ends lost 4 bases and 7 bases, in that order; junction bases with no gene match: 4. CDR1 KGHSH and CDR2 LQKENI come from the germline V gene. The CDR3 is 13 amino acids. CDR3 region: CASSLDRDQPQHF. The CDR3 DNA is TGTGCCAGCTCACTCGACAGGGACCAGCCCCAGCATTTT.

The chain is built from TRBV4-1 and TRBJ2-2, with D tentatively TRBD1 (6 bases). This CDR3 has 18 amino acids. The V end was cut by 5 bases, the J end by 0 bases, with 19 bases between. CDR1 MGHRA and CDR2 YSYEKL come from the germline V gene. The CDR3 loop reads CASSWTGQGQANTGELFF. The DNA of the CDR3 is TGCGCCAGCAGCTGGACGGGACAAGGCCAAGCGAACACCGGGGAGCTGTTTTTT.

The J gene is TRBJ1-3, the V gene TRBV4-3; unclear D gene. Looked up from germline, CDR1 is LGHNA and CDR2 is YSLEER. V was shortened by 0 bases and J by 1 base, with 13 bases between the two germline ends. CDR3 length equals 17 residues. DNA for the CDR3: TGCGCCAGCAGCCAAGAGCCTACCGGGTGGTCTGGAAACACCATATATTTT. Protein: CASSQEPTGWSGNTIYF.

This clone was observed once. The chain couples TRBV19 to TRBJ1-1; the match to TRBD1 covers 7 bases. The CDR3 covers 14 residues. Looked up from germline, CDR1 is LNHDA and CDR2 is SQIVND (reference sequence). Trimming at V came to 7 bases and at J to 0 bases, leaving 5 bases not matched to a gene. CDR3 loop: CASTLGQLNTEAFF. In DNA, the CDR3 is TGTGCCAGTACCCTGGGACAGTTGAACACTGAAGCTTTCTTT.

This chain uses TRBV28 with TRBJ1-2, with 10 bases matching TRBD1. With 10 bases clipped from V and 4 bases from J, the junction kept 3 bases outside the gene matches. Per germline, CDR1 MDHEN and CDR2 SYDVKM. This CDR3 has 12 residues. CDR3 sequence reads: CATRDRGYGYTF. DNA of the CDR3: TGTGCCACCCGGGACAGGGGCTATGGCTACACCTTC.

This rearrangement joins TRBV2 to TRBJ1-2; D call uncertain. Germline loops: CDR1 SNHLY, CDR2 FYNNEI. This CDR3 comprises 12 residues. The V gene lost 8 bases and the J gene lost 4 bases, with 11 bases spanning the gap. CDR3 in DNA: TGTGCCAGCTGCCGGGTTTCCTATGGCTACACCTTC. Its translation is CASCRVSYGYTF.

The V call is TRBV6-5, the J call TRBJ1-5, with 7 bases fitting TRBD1. J was trimmed by 4 bases and V by 6 bases; bases with no gene match: 6. Per the germline V gene, CDR1 is MNHEY and CDR2 is SVGAGI. The length of the CDR3 is 14 residues. The CDR3 loop reads CASRQGSLNQPQHF. Here the CDR3 DNA reads TGTGCCAGCAGACAGGGGAGCCTGAATCAGCCCCAGCATTTT.

The rearrangement links TRBV6-5 to TRBJ2-3; D unresolved. V was cut by 10 bases and J by 6 bases, with 17 bases left in between. Germline assignment: CDR1 MNHEY and CDR2 SVGAGI. The CDR3 consists of 13 residues. The CDR3 here is CATESFPGDTQYF. The CDR3 DNA follows: TGTGCCACCGAATCTTTTCCGGGTGATACGCAGTATTTT.

The V and J genes are TRBV9 and TRBJ2-1; D gene uncertain. CDR1 SGDLS and CDR2 YYNGEE come from the germline V gene. V was shortened by 0 bases and J by 5 bases, with 9 bases between the two germline ends. The CDR3 totals 14 residues. The CDR3 sequence: CASSVDIFNNEQFF. The CDR3 nucleotides are TGTGCCAGCAGCGTAGATATCTTCAACAATGAGCAGTTCTTC. Filled out from reference TRBV9 and TRBJ2-1, the complete variable domain reads DSGVTQTPKHLITATGQRVTLRCSPRSGDLSVYWYQQSLDQGLQFLIQYYNGEERAKGNILERFSAQQFPDLHSELNLSSLELGDSALYFCASSVDIFNNEQFFGPGTRLTVL.

The chain links TRBV6-5 to TRBJ1-2; D gene ambiguous. The CDR3 totals 13 residues. The germline CDR1 and CDR2 sequences are MNHEY and SVGAGI. V was pared by 4 bases and J by 4 bases, with 10 bases between. The CDR3 DNA follows: TGTGCCAGCAGTTTCAGGCCCTTCTATGGCTACACCTTC. This encodes CASSFRPFYGYTF.

The chain carries TRBV10-3 and TRBJ1-2, with 8 bases lining up with TRBD1. The V and J ends lost 2 bases and 7 bases, in that order; junction bases with no gene match: 6. The CDR3 runs to 14 residues. CDR1 is ENHRY, CDR2 SYGVKD, per germline. The DNA for the CDR3 is TGTGCCATCAGTGAGGACAGGGGTTCAGGTGGCTACACCTTC. Translating gives CAISEDRGSGGYTF.

The chain employs TRBV4-1 and TRBJ1-1; 7 nucleotides match TRBD1. The CDR3 is 15 amino acids. V shed 1 base and J 3 bases; nucleotides not matched to a gene: 5. Germline assignment: CDR1 MGHRA and CDR2 YSYEKL. The CDR3 loop reads CASSQGGGGDTEAFF. The CDR3 coding sequence is TGCGCCAGCAGCCAAGGAGGGGGCGGTGACACTGAAGCTTTCTTT.

The sample holds a few counts of this clone. The genes are TRBV3-1 (or the pseudogene TRBV3-2) and TRBJ2-6, with 7 bases identical to TRBD1. V lost 1 base, J lost 0 bases, and 3 bases stayed unmatched. The CDR3 has 17 residues. The germline CDR1 and CDR2 sequences are LGHDT and YNNKEL (reference sequence). In DNA, the CDR3 is TGTGCCAGCAGCCAAGCAGCAGGGGGCTCTGGGGCCAACGTCCTGACTTTC. This translates into CASSQAAGGSGANVLTF.

The chain employs TRBV10-2 and TRBJ2-5, with a possible D match to TRBD2 (5 bases). The CDR3 extends over 13 amino acids. Germline CDR1 WSHSY, CDR2 SAAADI. V lost 7 bases and J 1 base, leaving 10 bases between the germline ends. The CDR3 coding sequence is TGCGCCAGCAAGCCTAGCTCCCAAGAGACCCAGTACTTC. Its protein product is CASKPSSQETQYF.

This clone was detected once. V is TRBV6-5 and J is TRBJ1-1, with a weak D call TRBD1 (5 bases). The CDR3 covers 14 residues. The germline gives CDR1 MNHEY, CDR2 SVGAGI. V was cut by 5 bases and J by 2 bases, with 12 bases left in between. The CDR3 loop reads CASSRDRGNTEAFF. Written as DNA, the CDR3 is TGTGCCAGCAGTCGCGACAGAGGAAACACTGAAGCTTTCTTT.

The chain recombines TRBV19 with TRBJ2-3; D may be TRBD2 (5 bases). CDR1 LNHDA and CDR2 SQIVND come from the germline V gene (reference sequence). The CDR3 length is 15 residues. Trimming took off 6 bases at V and 6 bases at J, with 19 bases between the two ends. CDR3 sequence (DNA): TGTGCCAGTAGGACGGGATCAGGAGGAGTGGATACGCAGTATTTT. Protein sequence: CASRTGSGGVDTQYF.

J is TRBJ1-1 and V is TRBV9; TRBD1 aligns across 7 bases. Looked up from germline, CDR1 is SGDLS and CDR2 is YYNGEE. V shed 4 bases, J shed 1 base, and the junction held 7 bases outside the gene matches. There are 15 residues in the CDR3. As DNA, the CDR3 is TGTGCCAGCAGCACACAGACAGGGAGGAACACTGAAGCTTTCTTT. It specifies CASSTQTGRNTEAFF.

The J gene is TRBJ1-2, the V gene TRBV2; the match to TRBD1 covers 8 bases. CDR1 SNHLY and CDR2 FYNNEI come from the germline V gene. The CDR3 loop spans 12 amino acids. With 4 bases clipped from V and 6 bases from J, the junction kept 1 base outside the gene matches. CDR3 in DNA: TGTGCCAGCAGTGGACAGGGGAATGGCTACACCTTC. Translating it yields CASSGQGNGYTF.

The V and J genes are TRBV5-4 and TRBJ1-6, with 8 bases matching TRBD1. Looked up from germline, CDR1 is SGHNT and CDR2 is YYREEE (reference sequence). This CDR3 comprises 17 residues. J was trimmed by 5 bases and V by 2 bases; bases with no gene match: 9. This CDR3 is CASSFSRGTGNNSPLHF. CDR3 DNA sequence: TGTGCCAGCAGCTTTAGTCGCGGGACAGGCAATAATTCACCCCTCCACTTT.

The chain links TRBV5-8 to TRBJ1-5; D is perhaps TRBD1 (6 bases). Germline CDR1 SGHTS, CDR2 YDEGEE. The CDR3 sequence is 16 residues long. The V end was cut by 3 bases, the J end by 2 bases, with 15 bases between. The chain's CDR3 is CASSSSRGHRNQPQHF. DNA for the CDR3: TGTGCCAGCAGCTCCTCCAGGGGCCACCGCAATCAGCCCCAGCATTTT.

The chain joins TRBV27 to TRBJ2-1, with TRBD1 matching 8 bases. The junction had 7 bases not matched to a gene; V was cut back by 6 bases and J by 3 bases. The CDR3 sequence is 15 residues long. Per the germline V gene, CDR1 is MNHEY and CDR2 is SMNVEV (reference sequence). CDR3 in DNA: TGTGCCAGCAGCCCCGACAGGGGTGGCTACAATGAGCAGTTCTTC. It translates to CASSPDRGGYNEQFF.

The chain joins TRBV28 to TRBJ1-1; 9 bases line up with TRBD1. V was pared by 5 bases and J by 7 bases, with 8 bases of the junction left unmatched. Germline V CDR1 and CDR2: MDHEN, SYDVKM. The CDR3 runs to 14 residues. This chain's CDR3 is CASSPPGQGREAFF. In DNA form, the CDR3 reads TGTGCCAGCAGTCCCCCGGGACAGGGCCGTGAAGCTTTCTTT.